The T cell receptor (beta chain) under discussion was sequenced for a study of control samples from healthy donors and cancer patients. Produced via immunoSEQ multiplex PCR; TCRdb's table is partial and in-frame only. The sample consists of 70,000 to 85,000 clones, 65% to 90% of them appearing once. Trimming took 2 bases from V and 4 from J, leaving 9 bases between them. The CDR3 runs to 13 residues. The germline V gene has CDR1 MGHRA and CDR2 YSYEKL. The chain employs TRBV4-1 and TRBJ2-7, with no clear D. The sample comprised PBMCs. The TCR sequence derives from a man in his fifties or sixties with head and neck cancer. CDR3 coding DNA: TGCGCCAGCAGCCAACGCCTTGGGTACGAGCAGTACTTC. Its translation: CASSQRLGYEQYF.